Presented here are 29 T cell receptor beta chains from one specimen sequenced in a study of blood T cell repertoires in COVID-19. Some clones are missing from TCRdb's copy, which holds only in-frame ones; the method was immunoSEQ multiplex PCR. The table records 200,000 to 300,000 clones, roughly 76% of them present only once. Material: peripheral blood. The receptors were sampled from a woman older than 75 with COVID-19, enrolled during active disease.

This chain connects TRBV3-1 (or the pseudogene TRBV3-2) to TRBJ1-1; tentative D call: TRBD1 (5 bases). This CDR3 comprises 13 residues. The V gene's germline CDR1 is LGHDT and CDR2 YNNKEL (reference sequence). Between the trimmed V and J ends, which lost 1 base and 10 bases, there was a span of 13 bases. This CDR3 is CASSQGIRAGAFF. DNA for the CDR3: TGTGCCAGCAGCCAAGGAATCAGGGCCGGAGCTTTCTTT.

The chain carries TRBV6-2 or TRBV6-3 and TRBJ1-1; possible D gene TRBD1, 5 bases. Germline V gene data show CDR1 as MNHEY and CDR2 as SVGEGT. The CDR3 consists of 15 residues. V was pared by 2 bases and J by 3 bases, with 13 bases between. CDR3 sequence reads: CASSYAGMGDTEAFF. The CDR3 nucleotides are TGTGCCAGCAGTTACGCGGGGATGGGGGACACTGAAGCTTTCTTT.

This chain connects TRBV29-1 to TRBJ1-4; TRBD1 agrees at 7 bases. V lost 7 bases to trimming and J lost 8 bases; unmatched junction nucleotides: 13. The CDR3 extends over 14 amino acids. Per the germline V gene, CDR1 is SQVTM and CDR2 is ANQGSEA. The CDR3 protein is CSATTGTTREKLFF. CDR3 bases: TGCAGCGCCACGACAGGGACAACACGGGAAAAACTGTTTTTT. Complete variable domain (other parts from reference TRBV29-1 and TRBJ1-4): SAVISQKPSRDICQRGTSLTIQCQVDSQVTMMFWYRQQPGQSLTLIATANQGSEATYESGFVIDKFPISRPNLTFSTLTVSNMSPEDSSIYLCSATTGTTREKLFFGSGTQLSVL.

V usage is TRBV6-5 and J usage is TRBJ1-6; D is undetermined. This CDR3 has 11 amino acids. Germline CDR1 and CDR2: MNHEY and SVGAGI. Trimming removed 4 bases at V and 17 bases at J, with 12 bases between. CDR3 coding DNA: TGTGCCAGCAGTTCCCGTGGAGAGTTCCACTTT. Residues: CASSSRGEFHF.

This clone appeared once. This chain links TRBV18 with TRBJ1-1; D is possibly TRBD1 (5 bases). Germline assignment: CDR1 KGHSH and CDR2 LQKENI. Trimming pared 3 bases from V and 6 bases from J, leaving 14 bases between. This CDR3 has 14 amino acids. CDR3 in amino acids: CASSPSSRGSEAFF. In nucleotides, the CDR3 is TGTGCCAGCTCACCCTCCTCCCGGGGGTCTGAAGCTTTCTTT.

This rearrangement joins TRBV7-9 to TRBJ1-2; D uncertain. This CDR3 comprises 16 residues. The V gene's germline CDR1 is SEHNR and CDR2 FQNEAQ (reference sequence). V was shortened by 4 bases and J by 4 bases, with 19 bases between the two germline ends. The CDR3 DNA follows: TGTGCCAGCAGCTCCGCAACGACACCTTTTAGCTATGGCTACACCTTC. Protein sequence: CASSSATTPFSYGYTF.

The V and J genes are TRBV28 and TRBJ2-7; weak D call: TRBD2 (6 bases). The germline V gene encodes CDR1 MDHEN and CDR2 SYDVKM. The germline V and J ends were trimmed by 6 bases and 3 bases, with 9 bases remaining between them. There are 12 residues in the CDR3. The CDR3 sequence: CASSTGGYEQYF. CDR3 in DNA: TGTGCCAGCAGCACCGGGGGCTACGAGCAGTACTTC.

The rearrangement joins TRBV20-1 to TRBJ2-2, with TRBD2 matching 8 bases. Trimming took 3 bases from V and 0 from J; bases not matched to a gene: 3. This CDR3 is 15 amino acids long. CDR1 is DFQATT, CDR2 SNEGSKA, per germline (reference sequence). The CDR3 protein is CSASSGAANTGELFF. The CDR3 bases are TGCAGTGCTAGTAGCGGGGCGGCGAACACCGGGGAGCTGTTTTTT.

The V call is TRBV3-1 (or the pseudogene TRBV3-2), the J call TRBJ2-3; TRBD1 matches at 7 bases. With V trimmed by 4 bases and J by 4 bases, 5 bases remained unmatched. This CDR3 is 14 amino acids long. Germline CDR1 LGHDT, CDR2 YNNKEL (reference sequence). The CDR3 DNA follows: TGTGCCAGCAGCCCGGACAGGCGGTCAGATACGCAGTATTTT. Amino acids: CASSPDRRSDTQYF.

The chain links TRBV6-5 to TRBJ2-7; no definite D call. Deletions cut 4 bases from V and 6 bases from J, with 7 bases between. The CDR3 has 11 amino acids. Looked up from germline, CDR1 is MNHEY and CDR2 is SVGAGI. The CDR3 loop is CASSSFFEQYF. The CDR3 DNA sequence: TGTGCCAGCAGTTCGTTTTTCGAGCAGTACTTC.

The genes are TRBV12-3 or TRBV12-4 and TRBJ1-5, with 7 bases matching TRBD1. Germline trimming cut 5 bases from V and 4 bases from J; bases unmatched to any gene: 2. The length of the CDR3 is 13 residues. Here the CDR3 DNA reads TGTGCCAGCAGTCAACAGGGGAATCAGCCCCAGCATTTT. It is translated as CASSQQGNQPQHF.

The chain has TRBV21-1 and TRBJ1-2; the DNA was not used to check the table's D call, TRBD1. TRBV21-1 is a pseudogene. The CDR3 has 17 amino acids. The CDR3 here is CASSPKKQGGESDGYTF. The CDR3 bases are TGTGCCAGCAGCCCGAAAAAACAGGGCGGTGAGTCGGATGGCTACACCTTC.

CDR3 in DNA: TGTGCCAGCAGTCGTGTGGATAGGGGCCAGCTTTTCTATGGCTACACCTTC. Residues: CASSRVDRGQLFYGYTF. V is TRBV11-2 and J is TRBJ1-2; D possibly corresponds to TRBD1 (5 bases). The germline gives CDR1 SGHAT, CDR2 FQNNGV. Deletions cut 6 bases from V and 4 bases from J, with 24 bases between. CDR3 length: 17 residues.

The chain couples TRBV5-1 to TRBJ2-3; 8 nucleotides agree with TRBD1. CDR3 length: 17 amino acids. The germline V gene encodes CDR1 SGHRS and CDR2 YFSETQ. The ends lost 3 bases at V and 6 bases at J; junction bases unmatched: 15. CDR3 DNA: TGCGCCAGCAGCTCCATGAGGACCTCAGGGGGCAGGGATACGCAGTATTTT. Protein product: CASSSMRTSGGRDTQYF.

The CDR3 DNA is TGTGCCAGCAGTTCCTCCGGGACAGGGAATTCCGGCTACACCTTC. This gives the protein CASSSSGTGNSGYTF. V gene TRBV27 combines with J gene TRBJ1-2; 9 bases line up with TRBD1. There are 15 residues in the CDR3. Germline V gene lookup returns CDR1 MNHEY and CDR2 SMNVEV (reference sequence). V was clipped by 4 bases and J by 8 bases; unmatched bases: 11.

The chain is built from TRBV6-5 and TRBJ2-7, with D possibly matching TRBD2 (7 bases). The V gene's germline CDR1 is MNHEY and CDR2 SVGAGI. V was cut by 6 bases and J by 1 base, with 13 bases left in between. The CDR3 runs to 14 residues. CDR3 loop: CASSLRGGSYEQYF. The CDR3 nucleotides are TGTGCCAGCAGCCTGAGGGGGGGGTCCTACGAGCAGTACTTC.

In this sample, this clone turned up a few times. The gene calls are TRBV18 and TRBJ2-1; 9 bases map to TRBD2. The CDR3 loop spans 15 amino acids. Germline V lookup: CDR1 KGHSH, CDR2 LQKENI. Losses at the gene ends were 2 bases for V and 8 bases for J; bases not matched to a gene: 7. The CDR3 sequence: CASSPSAGGSDEQFF. The CDR3 nucleotides are TGTGCCAGCTCACCATCAGCGGGAGGTTCCGATGAGCAGTTCTTC.

The chain has TRBV5-4 and TRBJ1-5, with D tentatively TRBD1 (6 bases). This CDR3 has 15 residues. V lost 0 bases and J 5 bases, leaving 12 bases between the germline ends. Germline lookup yields CDR1 SGHNT and CDR2 YYREEE (reference sequence). The CDR3 nucleotides are TGTGCCAGCAGCTTGGGAGGGGGTAAAGATCAGCCCCAGCATTTT. It encodes CASSLGGGKDQPQHF.

This clone was seen only once. The chain uses TRBV5-6 and TRBJ1-2, with D possibly being TRBD1 (5 bases). The CDR3 sequence is 14 residues long. Germline V gives CDR1 SGHDT, CDR2 YYEEEE. V was clipped by 6 bases and J by 2 bases, with 14 bases between them. As DNA, the CDR3 is TGTGCCAGCAACCCTATGACAGTGAACTATGGCTACACCTTC. The encoded protein is CASNPMTVNYGYTF.

V and J are TRBV5-1 and TRBJ2-2, with 7 bases aligning to TRBD2. V gave up 0 bases and J gave up 2 bases; unmatched junction bases: 4. Germline V CDR1 and CDR2: SGHRS, YFSETQ. The CDR3 runs to 16 residues. The CDR3 loop reads CASSLGSSGNTGELFF. CDR3 DNA: TGCGCCAGCAGCTTGGGGTCTAGCGGAAACACCGGGGAGCTGTTTTTT.

V usage is TRBV6-1 and J usage is TRBJ1-2; 8 bases are a match to TRBD1. The CDR3 runs to 14 residues. The V gene end was trimmed by 2 bases and the J gene end by 2 bases; junction bases not matched to a gene: 1. The V gene's germline CDR1 is MNHNS and CDR2 SASEGT. CDR3 region: CASSEQGANYGYTF. CDR3 sequence (DNA): TGTGCCAGCAGTGAACAGGGGGCAAACTATGGCTACACCTTC.

The gene calls are TRBV28 and TRBJ2-7, with D possibly matching TRBD1 (6 bases). Between the trimmed V and J ends, which lost 8 bases and 0 bases, there was a span of 11 bases. Per the germline V gene, CDR1 is MDHEN and CDR2 is SYDVKM. CDR3 length: 13 residues. CDR3 bases: TGTGCCAGCCGACAGGTTTCCTCCTACGAGCAGTACTTC. Translated, it gives CASRQVSSYEQYF. The full variable domain, completed using reference TRBV28 and TRBJ2-7, is DVKVTQSSRYLVKRTGEKVFLECVQDMDHENMFWYRQDPGLGLRLIYFSYDVKMKEKGDIPEGYSVSREKKERFSLILESASTNQTSMYLCASRQVSSYEQYFGPGTRLTVT.

The chain has TRBV27 and TRBJ1-2, with D unclear. Germline CDR1 and CDR2: MNHEY and SMNVEV (reference sequence). V gave up 8 bases and J gave up 4 bases, with 11 bases separating them. CDR3 length equals 12 residues. CDR3 DNA: TGTGCCAGCGGGCGGGGTGGCTATGGCTACACCTTC. Translating it yields CASGRGGYGYTF.

The J gene is TRBJ1-5, the V gene TRBV7-8; 7 bases agree with TRBD1. The V gene's germline CDR1 is SGHVS and CDR2 FQNEAQ. The CDR3 extends over 14 amino acids. V was pared by 4 bases and J by 4 bases, with 4 bases of the junction left unmatched. CDR3 DNA sequence: TGTGCCAGCAGCTACAGGGGAACGAATCAGCCCCAGCATTTT. Encoded protein: CASSYRGTNQPQHF.

This chain joins TRBV3-1 (or the pseudogene TRBV3-2) and TRBJ1-5; TRBD1 might be the D (5 bases). The CDR3 is 12 amino acids. Germline V gene lookup returns CDR1 LGHDT and CDR2 YNNKEL (reference sequence). Trimming took off 1 base at V and 9 bases at J, with 7 bases between the two ends. CDR3 loop: CASSQGGGPQHF. CDR3 nucleotide sequence: TGTGCCAGCAGCCAAGGGGGGGGGCCCCAGCATTTT.

The chain has TRBV6-1 and TRBJ1-2; 8 bases fit TRBD1. The trim removed 6 bases at V and 8 bases at J, leaving 8 bases unmatched. This CDR3 has 13 residues. Germline lookup yields CDR1 MNHNS and CDR2 SASEGT. The CDR3 is CASSGQGLSGYTF. CDR3 nucleotide sequence: TGTGCCAGCAGCGGACAGGGCTTGAGCGGCTACACCTTC.

The V and J genes are TRBV19 and TRBJ1-1, with D maybe TRBD1 (5 bases). From germline, CDR1 is LNHDA and CDR2 SQIVND (reference sequence). The CDR3 spans 14 residues. Trimming left V 5 bases short and J 5 bases short, with 15 bases between. CDR3 in amino acids: CASSGGFSGTEAFF. The DNA for the CDR3 is TGTGCCAGTAGTGGAGGGTTTTCAGGGACTGAAGCTTTCTTT.

This clone was seen only once. The rearrangement links TRBV12-3 or TRBV12-4 to TRBJ1-5; TRBD1 might be the D (5 bases). The V gene lost 3 bases and the J gene lost 7 bases, with 7 bases spanning the gap. CDR3 length: 12 residues. The CDR3 nucleotides read TGTGCCAGCAGTTTCGACAGCCAGCCCCAGCATTTT. Translating it yields CASSFDSQPQHF.

This clone was recorded once. V and J are TRBV28 and TRBJ1-5; D unclear. With 3 bases removed from V and 5 bases from J, the gap between germline ends came to 11 bases. The CDR3 length is 14 residues. The germline V gene has CDR1 MDHEN and CDR2 SYDVKM. CDR3 nucleotides: TGTGCCAGCAGTTTCCCGATGAGGGATCAGCCCCAGCATTTT. It specifies CASSFPMRDQPQHF.